This TCR beta chain comes out of a study of blood T cell repertoires in COVID-19. As for the study in general: Sites in the United States, Italy and Spain provided acute and convalescent COVID-19 samples. From T cells, B-cell-depleted T cells, or PBMCs came the material, which was cDNA or gDNA.

The CDR3 has 16 residues. Germline-derived CDR1 and CDR2 are KGHSH and LQKENI. As handled by the study authors: Reference gene primer amplification yielded estimated nucleated cell counts. Some clones are missing from TCRdb's copy, which holds only in-frame ones; the method was immunoSEQ multiplex PCR. The V and J calls and clone size were taken over from that table, and D and trimming were inferred from the DNA. Seen here are around 200,000 clones, approximately 86% observed once, and the top ten hold under 0.9%. About this clone itself: An end of the junction differs from the germline gene, which may be a read error.

The receptor was isolated from a man aged 35-49 years with acute or convalescent COVID-19. The sequenced sample was peripheral blood. The V and J genes are TRBV18 and TRBJ2-1, with D possibly matching TRBD1 (6 bases). The CDR3 bases are TGTGCCAGCTCACCACCGGGGATGCACAGGGTTTCGGAGCAATTCTTC. It codes for CASSPPGMHRVSEQFF.